This entry lists 27 T cell receptor beta chains sequenced from one sample in a study of cytomegalovirus exposure and HLA in healthy donors (dated by TCRdb to the late 2010s). Library method: the immunoSEQ multiplex PCR assay. For the multiplex PCR, a mixture combining 60 forward primers for TCR Vbeta segments and 13 reverse primers for TCR Jbeta segments was used. TCRdb limited this immuneACCESS table to in-frame rearrangements with V and J called. A share of clones is missing; checked studies link under half to unresolved V genes, and the rest is unexplained. The sample table contains over 120,000 clones; only one count was recorded for approximately 80% of them. The top ten clones comprise around 2.4% of the sample. Sequencing was done on a sample of PBMCs. These receptors all come from a man between 50 and 59 years old in good health and CMV-seronegative.

V gene TRBV4-1 combines with J gene TRBJ2-3, with TRBD2 identical over 7 bases. V was clipped by 4 bases and J by 2 bases; unmatched bases: 15. Germline V CDR1 and CDR2: MGHRA, YSYEKL. The CDR3 has 18 residues. Here the CDR3 reads CASSPRVVAGVNTDTQYF. The CDR3 DNA reads TGCGCCAGCAGCCCCAGGGTAGTTGCGGGAGTCAACACAGATACGCAGTATTTT.

This clone came up once. The V gene is TRBV18, the J gene TRBJ1-2; 9 bases map to TRBD1. Losses at the gene ends were 6 bases for V and 8 bases for J; bases not matched to a gene: 7. Germline lookup yields CDR1 KGHSH and CDR2 LQKENI. The CDR3 has 13 amino acids. This CDR3 reads CASSGTGGEGYTF. As DNA, the CDR3 is TGTGCCAGCTCGGGTACAGGGGGCGAGGGCTACACCTTC.

V gene TRBV5-5 combines with J gene TRBJ2-1; the match to TRBD1 covers 8 bases. Germline V gene lookup returns CDR1 SGHKS and CDR2 YYEKEE (reference sequence). V lost 1 base to trimming and J lost 4 bases; unmatched junction nucleotides: 7. CDR3 size: 16 residues. The CDR3, as DNA: TGTGCCAGCAGCTTGTCGGGGACAGGTGGTTACAATGAGCAGTTCTTC. It yields the protein CASSLSGTGGYNEQFF. Variable domain in full (rest from reference TRBV5-5 and TRBJ2-1): DAGVTQSPTHLIKTRGQQVTLRCSPISGHKSVSWYQQVLGQGPQFIFQYYEKEERGRGNFPDRFSARQFPNYSSELNVNALLLGDSALYLCASSLSGTGGYNEQFFGPGTRLTVL.

The chain is built from TRBV5-4 and TRBJ1-1; perhaps TRBD1 as D (6 bases). The CDR3 runs 15 residues. V lost 1 base and J lost 1, with 11 bases in between. Germline assignment: CDR1 SGHNT and CDR2 YYREEE (reference sequence). CDR3 loop: CASSLPPGANTEAFF. The DNA for the CDR3 is TGTGCCAGCAGCTTGCCCCCAGGGGCGAACACTGAAGCTTTCTTT.

The chain joins TRBV2 to TRBJ2-7; 9 bases are a match to TRBD1. Germline loops: CDR1 SNHLY, CDR2 FYNNEI. V was clipped by 5 bases and J by 2 bases; unmatched bases: 10. The CDR3 length is 16 residues. CDR3 loop: CASSLTRTGEAYEQYF. The CDR3 nucleotides read TGTGCCAGCAGTCTAACTAGGACAGGGGAAGCCTACGAGCAGTACTTC.

The chain combines TRBV28 with TRBJ1-1; 9 nucleotides line up with TRBD1. J lost 1 base, V lost 7 bases, and 7 bases had no gene match. Germline CDR1 reads MDHEN; CDR2 reads SYDVKM. This CDR3 region has 15 residues. CDR3 DNA sequence: TGTGCCAGCAATTACCAGACAGGGGGGAACACTGAAGCTTTCTTT. Translating gives CASNYQTGGNTEAFF.

This clone was counted between two and nine times. The V gene is TRBV7-6, the J gene TRBJ2-7; 9 bases map to TRBD1. The CDR3 is 13 residues long. CDR1 is SGHVS, CDR2 FNYEAQ, per germline. The V and J ends lost 3 bases and 5 bases, in that order; junction bases with no gene match: 2. The CDR3 region has the DNA TGTGCCAGCAGCTTGACAGGGGGTAACGAGCAGTACTTC. Residues: CASSLTGGNEQYF.

This chain uses TRBV6-5 with TRBJ1-2; maybe TRBD1 (6 bases). Germline CDR1 reads MNHEY; CDR2 reads SVGAGI. Trimming cost V 3 bases and J 2 bases, with 10 bases left between them. The CDR3 has 14 residues. The CDR3 DNA is TGTGCCAGCAGTTATTCTACAGGGAACTATGGCTACACCTTC. Protein: CASSYSTGNYGYTF.

This clone was observed a single time. V usage is TRBV30 and J usage is TRBJ1-1; D unresolved. Trimming took 0 bases from V and 1 from J, leaving 9 bases between them. Germline assignment: CDR1 GTSNPN and CDR2 SVGIG (reference sequence). This CDR3 has 14 residues. The CDR3 nucleotides are TGTGCCTGGAGTGTAGTGCCCAGGAACACTGAAGCTTTCTTT. Its protein is CAWSVVPRNTEAFF.

The V call is TRBV6-1, the J call TRBJ2-1; D is undetermined. The CDR3 covers 16 residues. The V gene lost 3 bases and the J gene lost 2 bases, with 14 bases spanning the gap. CDR1 MNHNS and CDR2 SASEGT come from the germline V gene. The CDR3 reads CASSDAPGKPYNEQFF. In DNA form, the CDR3 reads TGTGCCAGCAGTGATGCCCCGGGTAAGCCCTACAATGAGCAGTTCTTC.

Only a few counts were recorded for this clone. This chain joins TRBV6-1 and TRBJ2-7, with a possible D match to TRBD1 (5 bases). V was shortened by 6 bases and J by 0 bases, with 15 bases between the two germline ends. In germline, CDR1 is MNHNS, CDR2 SASEGT. This CDR3 is 15 amino acids long. CDR3 protein: CASSAGHRSSYEQYF. The CDR3 nucleotides are TGTGCCAGCAGCGCCGGACACCGGAGCTCCTACGAGCAGTACTTC.

The chain is built from TRBV9 and TRBJ2-1, with TRBD2 identical over 9 bases. Germline V lookup: CDR1 SGDLS, CDR2 YYNGEE. CDR3 length: 16 residues. The V segment lost 0 bases and the J segment 6 bases; nucleotides outside the gene matches: 7. The CDR3, as DNA: TGTGCCAGCAGCGTAGGGGTAGCGGGAGACGTCAATGAGCAGTTCTTC. This gives the protein CASSVGVAGDVNEQFF.

This chain joins TRBV6-5 and TRBJ2-7; 8 bases align to TRBD1. Germline CDR1 MNHEY, CDR2 SVGAGI. The CDR3 extends over 13 amino acids. V was clipped by 6 bases and J by 3 bases; unmatched bases: 4. The chain's CDR3 is CASRTTGDYEQYF. The CDR3 nucleotides are TGTGCCAGCAGGACGACAGGGGACTACGAGCAGTACTTC.

This clone was detected only a few times. The V gene is TRBV5-1, the J gene TRBJ2-7, with D tentatively TRBD1 (6 bases). CDR3 length: 15 residues. V lost 0 bases to trimming and J lost 0 bases, with 10 bases between them. CDR1 SGHRS and CDR2 YFSETQ come from the germline V gene. DNA for the CDR3: TGCGCCAGCAGCTTGGATGGACAGAGCTCCTACGAGCAGTACTTC. Translating it yields CASSLDGQSSYEQYF.

The chain combines TRBV7-9 with TRBJ2-5, with TRBD1 identical over 10 bases. CDR1 and CDR2 (germline): SEHNR, FQNEAQ (reference sequence). This CDR3 contains 17 residues. V trimming: 2 bases; J trimming: 5 bases; junction bases outside the gene matches: 11. CDR3: CASSLSTGQGRRETQYF. In nucleotides, the CDR3 is TGTGCCAGCAGCTTATCGACGGGACAGGGGAGAAGGGAGACCCAGTACTTC.

Remarks on this clone: One end of the junction varies from germline; a read error may be responsible. V and J are TRBV7-7 and TRBJ2-7; 10 nucleotides align to TRBD2. The CDR3 covers 14 residues. Germline assignment: CDR1 SSHAT and CDR2 FNYEAQ (reference sequence). CDR3 nucleotide sequence: TGTGCTAGCAGCTCAACCGGGACTAGCGACAAGCAGTACTTC. This translates into CASSSTGTSDKQYF.

This clone is categorized as large. This chain joins TRBV14 and TRBJ2-7, with a possible D match to TRBD2 (5 bases). V dropped 4 bases and J dropped 3 bases, with 13 bases sitting between them. The CDR3 runs 14 residues. Germline V gene data show CDR1 as SGHDN and CDR2 as FVKESK. Written as DNA, the CDR3 is TGTGCCAGCAGCCCGACGGAGCGGTTCTACGAGCAGTACTTC. Its translation: CASSPTERFYEQYF.

The J gene is TRBJ2-7, the V gene TRBV2, with D hard to call. V was shortened by 5 bases and J by 6 bases, with 14 bases between the two germline ends. From germline, CDR1 is SNHLY and CDR2 FYNNEI. CDR3 length: 13 amino acids. CDR3 DNA: TGTGCCAGCAGTATAACACGTTCGGGCGAGCAGTACTTC. It codes for CASSITRSGEQYF.

Only one count was recorded for this clone. The CDR3 nucleotides are TGTGCCATCAGGGGGGCGGGTCAGCCCCAGCATTTT. It encodes CAIRGAGQPQHF. The gene calls are TRBV10-3 and TRBJ1-5; D may be TRBD1 (6 bases). The V gene's germline CDR1 is ENHRY and CDR2 SYGVKD. Trimming pared 6 bases from V and 6 bases from J, leaving 9 bases between. This CDR3 has 12 residues.

The chain employs TRBV19 and TRBJ2-2, with TRBD1 matching over 7 bases. This CDR3 region has 16 residues. Per the germline V gene, CDR1 is LNHDA and CDR2 is SQIVND (reference sequence). Trimming at V came to 3 bases and at J to 1 base, leaving 5 bases not matched to a gene. The CDR3 bases are TGTGCCAGTAGTATTTGGACAGGCTTGAACACCGGGGAGCTGTTTTTT. It is translated as CASSIWTGLNTGELFF.

The rearrangement uses TRBV6-4 and TRBJ1-1; the D gene is possibly TRBD1 (6 bases). This CDR3 is built from 13 residues. Germline V gene lookup returns CDR1 MRHNA and CDR2 SNTAGT. Trimming removed 6 bases at V and 3 bases at J, with 11 bases between. The CDR3 reads CASSPQGDTEAFF. The CDR3 DNA reads as TGTGCCAGCAGCCCACAGGGAGACACTGAAGCTTTCTTT.

This clone was detected a few times. The V and J genes are TRBV29-1 and TRBJ1-2, with D unresolved. Germline V CDR1 and CDR2: SQVTM, ANQGSEA. V was shortened by 4 bases and J by 8 bases, with 14 bases between the two germline ends. The CDR3 is 12 amino acids. Here the CDR3 DNA reads TGCAGCGTTGCGCTCAACCGGAGGGGCTACACCTTC. As protein: CSVALNRRGYTF.

The V and J genes are TRBV4-1 and TRBJ2-7; D remains unclear. CDR1 MGHRA and CDR2 YSYEKL come from the germline V gene. Trimming took 1 base from V and 0 from J, leaving 10 bases between them. This CDR3 region has 15 residues. CDR3 DNA: TGCGCCAGCAGCCAAGGGGCCATCGCCTCCTACGAGCAGTACTTC. It yields the protein CASSQGAIASYEQYF.

The chain combines TRBV10-1 with TRBJ2-2; D perhaps matches TRBD1 (5 bases). The CDR3 sequence is 15 residues long. The V and J ends lost 2 bases and 1 base respectively, with 8 bases between them. The germline V gene has CDR1 WNHNN and CDR2 SYGVQD (reference sequence). CDR3 bases: TGCGCCAGCAGTGAGGGCGGACAGAACACCGGGGAGCTGTTTTTT. It yields the protein CASSEGGQNTGELFF.

This clone was observed a handful of times. The chain joins TRBV5-4 to TRBJ2-7; 15 nucleotides align to TRBD2. Per germline, CDR1 SGHNT and CDR2 YYREEE (reference sequence). The junction had 9 bases not matched to a gene; V was cut back by 3 bases and J by 2 bases. The CDR3 is 18 residues long. CDR3 DNA: TGTGCCAGCAGCTCCATAGGACTAGCGGGGGGGCTCGCCTACGAGCAGTACTTC. It yields the protein CASSSIGLAGGLAYEQYF.

The V and J genes are TRBV11-2 and TRBJ1-4; 8 bases align to TRBD1. The V segment lost 2 bases and the J segment 4 bases; nucleotides outside the gene matches: 3. The CDR3 loop spans 15 amino acids. Germline V gene lookup returns CDR1 SGHAT and CDR2 FQNNGV. The CDR3: CASSLWGQVNEKLFF. The CDR3 region has the DNA TGTGCCAGCAGCTTATGGGGACAGGTTAATGAAAAACTGTTTTTT. The entire variable domain, with the rest obtained from reference TRBV11-2 and TRBJ1-4, is as follows: EAGVAQSPRYKIIEKRQSVAFWCNPISGHATLYWYQQILGQGPKLLIQFQNNGVVDDSQLPKDRFSAERLKGVDSTLKIQPAKLEDSAVYLCASSLWGQVNEKLFFGSGTQLSVL.

The chain combines TRBV2 with TRBJ2-7; D remains unclear. Trimming stripped 0 bases from V and 0 bases from J, with 6 bases between. The germline CDR1 and CDR2 sequences are SNHLY and FYNNEI. The CDR3 spans 14 residues. In DNA form, the CDR3 reads TGTGCCAGCAGTGAAGCCTGGAGCTCCTACGAGCAGTACTTC. Translated, it gives CASSEAWSSYEQYF.